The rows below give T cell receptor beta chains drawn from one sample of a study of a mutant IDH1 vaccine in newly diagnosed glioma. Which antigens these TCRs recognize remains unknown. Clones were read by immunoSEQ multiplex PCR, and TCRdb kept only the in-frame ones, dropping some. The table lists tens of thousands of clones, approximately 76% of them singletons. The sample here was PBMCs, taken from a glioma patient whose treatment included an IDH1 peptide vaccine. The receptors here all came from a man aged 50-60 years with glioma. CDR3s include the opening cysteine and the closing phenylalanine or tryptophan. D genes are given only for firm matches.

CASSLRSYGYTF	TRBJ1-2	TRBV7-2	-
CASSARTENTEAFF	TRBJ1-1	TRBV6-1	-
CASSVGSREDTEAFF	TRBJ1-1	TRBV9	-
CASGPTRELPDTQYF	TRBJ2-3	TRBV6-1	-
CASSRPEAYEQYF	TRBJ2-7	TRBV6-1	-
CAWSLGTVDQPQHF	TRBJ1-5	TRBV30	-
CAWSVSSRVAAFF	TRBJ1-1	TRBV30	-
CATCGYANTGELFF	TRBJ2-2	TRBV19	-
CASCPISSETQYF	TRBJ2-5	TRBV10-2	-
CASSFPGTYEQYF	TRBJ2-7	TRBV6-5	-
CASSLADGEQFF	TRBJ2-1	TRBV7-2	-
CASSVESTEQFF	TRBJ2-1	TRBV9	-
CASSEEFWTGYGLGNQPQHF	TRBJ1-5	TRBV6-1	TRBD1
CASSLGPYSYEQYF	TRBJ2-7	TRBV7-8	-
CASSPPSRGNQPQHF	TRBJ1-5	TRBV18	TRBD1
CAWSNRDRDVGGYTF	TRBJ1-2	TRBV30	TRBD1
CASSVVGGSGNTIYF	TRBJ1-3	TRBV9	-
CASSPLAGGRGNTIYF	TRBJ1-3	TRBV7-2	-
CASSEAGTSGNTIYF	TRBJ1-3	TRBV9	-
CASSLGTRATNYGYTF	TRBJ1-2	TRBV5-1	-
CASSHQRGGSYEQYF	TRBJ2-7	TRBV5-4	TRBD2
CASSYSFMEIALHF	TRBJ1-6	TRBV6-5	-